These 14 T cell receptor beta chains came from one sample sequenced in a study of control samples from healthy donors and cancer patients. Profiling relied on immunoSEQ multiplex PCR, and the TCRdb table lists in-frame clones only, not all of them. This table has 100,000 to 150,000 clones, 70% to 90% appearing once. Sequenced: blood. Receptors were obtained from a man aged 50 to 59 in good health.

V usage is TRBV6-1 and J usage is TRBJ1-3, with unresolved D. Trimming removed 2 bases at V and 2 bases at J, with 13 bases between. The CDR3 has 16 residues. Germline V gives CDR1 MNHNS, CDR2 SASEGT. DNA of the CDR3: TGTGCCAGCAGTGAAAGGATTTCCAGCGCTGGAAACACCATATATTTT. Protein sequence: CASSERISSAGNTIYF.

The chain combines TRBV7-9 with TRBJ1-2; D not resolved. The V gene's germline CDR1 is SEHNR and CDR2 FQNEAQ (reference sequence). This CDR3 contains 14 residues. Trimming cost V 1 base and J 3 bases, with 9 bases left between them. Written as DNA, the CDR3 is TGTGCCAGCAGCTTAGGGACGGAACACTATGGCTACACCTTC. As protein: CASSLGTEHYGYTF.

The chain combines TRBV6-5 with TRBJ1-2; 10 bases agree with TRBD1. The CDR3 runs to 16 residues. Germline V gene sequence: CDR1 MNHEY, CDR2 SVGAGI. V lost 1 base to trimming and J lost 4 bases; unmatched junction nucleotides: 6. For the CDR3, the DNA is TGTGCCAGCAGTTACTTAACCTGGGACAGGGGCTATGGCTACACCTTC. It encodes CASSYLTWDRGYGYTF.

V is TRBV5-6 and J is TRBJ2-3, with D perhaps assigned TRBD1 or TRBD2 (5 bases each). Trimming stripped 0 bases from V and 0 bases from J, with 11 bases between. Germline V gives CDR1 SGHDT, CDR2 YYEEEE. The CDR3 spans 16 residues. The CDR3 sequence: CASSLGDVKSTDTQYF. As DNA, the CDR3 is TGTGCCAGCAGCTTGGGGGACGTGAAGAGCACAGATACGCAGTATTTT.

This CDR3 is CSAPDGTGEKLFF. CDR3 bases: TGCAGCGCCCCGGACGGAACGGGAGAAAAACTGTTTTTT. The chain couples TRBV29-1 to TRBJ1-4; D gene ambiguous. The CDR3 loop spans 13 amino acids. The ends were cut back, 7 bases at V and 8 bases at J, with 17 bases in the middle. Germline CDR1 and CDR2: SQVTM and ANQGSEA.

This chain joins TRBV3-1 (or the pseudogene TRBV3-2) and TRBJ1-1, with 12 bases matching TRBD1. V lost 2 bases to trimming and J lost 0 bases; unmatched junction nucleotides: 1. The V gene's germline CDR1 is LGHDT and CDR2 YNNKEL (reference sequence). The length of the CDR3 is 16 residues. The CDR3, as DNA: TGTGCCAGCAGCCAATGGGACAGGGGGCTGAACACTGAAGCTTTCTTT. It codes for CASSQWDRGLNTEAFF.

The V call is TRBV4-2, the J call TRBJ1-4; D call uncertain. This CDR3 has 16 amino acids. Germline CDR1 is LGHNA and CDR2 is YNFKEQ. Trimming left V 1 base short and J 7 bases short, with 16 bases between. The CDR3 region has the DNA TGTGCCAGCAGCCAAGGGTCGTATGAGGTTCGTGAAAAACTGTTTTTT. Amino acid sequence: CASSQGSYEVREKLFF.

The rearrangement joins TRBV4-1 to TRBJ1-3; 12 nucleotides match TRBD1. Germline V gives CDR1 MGHRA, CDR2 YSYEKL. The CDR3 spans 17 residues. The trim removed 0 bases at V and 8 bases at J, leaving 8 bases unmatched. CDR3 sequence: CASSQEGTGGPRDTIYF. The CDR3 nucleotides read TGCGCCAGCAGCCAAGAAGGGACAGGGGGCCCCCGGGACACCATATATTTT.

The chain joins TRBV5-8 to TRBJ1-1; tentative D call: TRBD1 (6 bases). The V gene lost 5 bases and the J gene lost 2 bases, with 16 bases spanning the gap. The germline V gene has CDR1 SGHTS and CDR2 YDEGEE. This CDR3 is built from 15 residues. The CDR3 loop is CASRLTGGNNTEAFF. The CDR3 DNA sequence: TGTGCCAGCAGGCTTACTGGGGGCAATAACACTGAAGCTTTCTTT.

The V and J genes are TRBV6-6 and TRBJ1-5, with 11 bases matching TRBD1. This CDR3 region has 16 residues. Germline V gene sequence: CDR1 MNHNY, CDR2 SVGAGI (reference sequence). The ends lost 7 bases at V and 3 bases at J; junction bases unmatched: 8. The CDR3 coding sequence is TGTGCCAGCACATTAGGGACAGGGGGAAACAATCAGCCCCAGCATTTT. Translated, it gives CASTLGTGGNNQPQHF.

V and J are TRBV21-1 and TRBJ1-1. TRBV21-1 is listed as a pseudogene. The CDR3 covers 12 residues. CDR3 sequence: CASSPPPLGAFF. The CDR3 DNA sequence: TGTGCCAGCAGCCCCCCCCCTCTGGGTGCTTTCTTT.

This chain links TRBV11-3 with TRBJ2-1, with D uncertain. The ends were cut back, 1 base at V and 6 bases at J, with 16 bases in the middle. The CDR3 loop spans 16 amino acids. Germline CDR1 is SGHNT and CDR2 is YENEEA. The CDR3 reads CASSLGRNIRSNEQFF. Written as DNA, the CDR3 is TGTGCCAGCAGCTTAGGCCGAAATATCCGGAGCAATGAGCAGTTCTTC.

The count of this clone is one. The rearrangement uses TRBV5-4 and TRBJ2-5, with D maybe TRBD2 (6 bases). The V end lost 2 bases, the J end lost 7 bases, and 12 bases lay between the germline ends. This CDR3 is 13 amino acids long. The V gene's germline CDR1 is SGHNT and CDR2 YYREEE (reference sequence). The CDR3 is CASSFGDSGTQYF. The CDR3, as DNA: TGTGCCAGCAGCTTTGGGGATAGCGGGACCCAGTACTTC.

The table lists this clone with a few counts. This chain uses TRBV19 with TRBJ1-1; the D gene is possibly TRBD1 (6 bases). Germline assignment: CDR1 LNHDA and CDR2 SQIVND (reference sequence). The CDR3 loop spans 14 amino acids. V lost 3 bases and J 4 bases, leaving 12 bases between the germline ends. The DNA for the CDR3 is TGTGCCAGTAGTATTGGGGCAGGGGCCACTGAAGCTTTCTTT. It translates to CASSIGAGATEAFF. Looking up the rest from reference TRBV19 and TRBJ1-1 gives the full variable domain: DGGITQSPKYLFRKEGQNVTLSCEQNLNHDAMYWYRQDPGQGLRLIYYSQIVNDFQKGDIAEGYSVSREKKESFPLTVTSAQKNPTAFYLCASSIGAGATEAFFGQGTRLTVV.